Each of the 14 T cell receptor beta chains below was sequenced from the same sample in a study of immune heterogeneity within non-small cell lung tumors. Template material comprised bulk tumor genomic DNA at 550 to 650 ng per sample. Surgery yielded several widely spaced biopsies per primary tumor. Newly diagnosed with untreated non-small cell lung cancer, the patients underwent curative surgery. Multiplex PCR (32 V and 13 J primers) was used to amplify the TCR beta CDR3. TCRdb re-analysed the multiplex PCR reads in MiXCR, keeping a single row per CDR3 protein. Of roughly 3,200 distinct CDR3 sequences listed, about a sixth are singletons. Sequenced input: lung tumor tissue. All receptors come from a man aged 50-59 years with non-small cell lung cancer.

This clonotype ranks as medium-sized. The chain joins TRBV28 to TRBJ1-2, with D perhaps matching TRBD1 (6 bases). Germline V gives CDR1 MDHEN, CDR2 SYDVKM. The CDR3 spans 13 residues. Trimming cost V 7 bases and J 2 bases, with 11 bases left between them. CDR3 sequence: CASTLDRNYGYTF. In DNA form, the CDR3 reads TGTGCCAGCACTTTGGACAGAAACTATGGCTACACCTTC.

This clonotype was counted at least ten times. The CDR3 DNA reads TGTGCCAGCAGCCCCCACCCCGGCGAGCAGTACTTC. This translates into CASSPHPGEQYF. The V gene is TRBV9, the J gene TRBJ2-7, with D unclear. The CDR3 spans 12 residues. Trimming cost V 4 bases and J 6 bases, with 11 bases left between them. Germline V CDR1 and CDR2: SGDLS, YYNGEE.

This clonotype is termed large. The V call is TRBV28, the J call TRBJ1-2; 7 bases map to TRBD1. J was trimmed by 4 bases and V by 5 bases; bases with no gene match: 10. CDR1 is MDHEN and CDR2 is SYDVKM in the germline V gene. The CDR3 extends over 15 amino acids. CDR3 coding DNA: TGTGCCAGCAGTATCGGGACAGCGAACCTCTATGGCTACACCTTC. Protein product: CASSIGTANLYGYTF.

By share of the sample, this clonotype is medium-sized. The rearrangement uses TRBV30 and TRBJ2-7; 12 nucleotides line up with TRBD2. V shed 0 bases, J shed 3 bases, and the junction held 6 bases outside the gene matches. This CDR3 is 16 amino acids long. Germline V gives CDR1 GTSNPN, CDR2 SVGIG (reference sequence). This CDR3 is CAWSVSTSGSRYEQYF. The CDR3 DNA reads TGTGCCTGGAGTGTATCGACTAGCGGGAGTCGCTACGAGCAGTACTTC.

This clonotype counts as medium-sized. V usage is TRBV30 and J usage is TRBJ1-5; 7 nucleotides match TRBD1. Looked up from germline, CDR1 is GTSNPN and CDR2 is SVGIG (reference sequence). The CDR3 is made up of 13 amino acids. The trim removed 5 bases at V and 2 bases at J, leaving 3 bases unmatched. CDR3 in amino acids: CAWAGTGNQPQHF. As DNA, the CDR3 is TGTGCCTGGGCCGGGACAGGCAATCAGCCCCAGCATTTT.

This clonotype is medium-sized (0.01 to 0.1%). This chain uses TRBV19 with TRBJ1-1; D not resolved. CDR1 is LNHDA and CDR2 is SQIVND in the germline V gene (reference sequence). V was shortened by 7 bases and J by 3 bases, with 3 bases between the two germline ends. The CDR3 totals 10 residues. This CDR3 reads CASKDTEAFF. CDR3 DNA sequence: TGTGCCAGTAAGGACACTGAAGCTTTCTTT.

This clonotype was seen ten or more times. The V gene is TRBV29-1, the J gene TRBJ2-7; D possibly uses TRBD1 or TRBD2 (5 bases each). This CDR3 spans 11 amino acids. V gave up 6 bases and J gave up 7 bases, with 13 bases separating them. Germline V gives CDR1 SQVTM, CDR2 ANQGSEA. CDR3 sequence: CSVGTPGEQYF. For the CDR3, the DNA is TGCAGCGTCGGGACCCCCGGGGAGCAGTACTTC.

By share of the sample, this clonotype is medium-sized (0.01 to 0.1%). J is TRBJ1-2 and V is TRBV7-9; tentative D call: TRBD1 (6 bases). Germline V lookup: CDR1 SEHNR, CDR2 FQNEAQ (reference sequence). The CDR3 is 14 amino acids. The germline V and J ends were trimmed by 5 bases and 8 bases, with 18 bases remaining between them. The chain's CDR3 is CASSVSQGPGGYTF. The CDR3, as DNA: TGTGCCAGCAGCGTTAGTCAGGGGCCGGGAGGCTACACCTTC.

This clonotype was seen more than once but under ten times. The chain joins TRBV4-1 to TRBJ1-1; weak D call: TRBD1 (5 bases). Germline loops: CDR1 MGHRA, CDR2 YSYEKL. Trimming left V 1 base short and J 4 bases short, with 19 bases between. The CDR3 runs 17 residues. The CDR3 spells CASSQGSLGGSSTEAFF. In DNA, the CDR3 is TGCGCCAGCAGCCAAGGTTCGTTGGGGGGAAGCAGCACTGAAGCTTTCTTT.

This clonotype is categorized as medium-sized. The chain is built from TRBV19 and TRBJ2-1, with a possible D match to TRBD1 (6 bases). Germline V lookup: CDR1 LNHDA, CDR2 SQIVND (reference sequence). CDR3 length: 14 amino acids. Trimming removed 7 bases at V and 5 bases at J, with 15 bases between. This chain's CDR3 is CASTTQGSNNEQFF. The CDR3 region has the DNA TGTGCCAGTACCACACAGGGATCAAACAATGAGCAGTTCTTC.

This clonotype is classed as medium-sized (0.01 to 0.1%). The CDR3 protein is CASKASGRLYEQYF. The CDR3 DNA reads TGTGCCAGCAAGGCTAGCGGGAGGCTCTACGAGCAGTACTTC. The V call is TRBV6-1, the J call TRBJ2-7; the match to TRBD2 covers 11 bases. Germline CDR1 is MNHNS and CDR2 is SASEGT. V lost 7 bases, J lost 3 bases, and 5 bases stayed unmatched. The CDR3 has 14 residues.

The chain uses TRBV2 and TRBJ1-2; TRBD1 aligns across 9 bases. CDR3 length equals 16 residues. V dropped 6 bases and J dropped 4; count of bases not matched to a gene: 12. Germline V gene sequence: CDR1 SNHLY, CDR2 FYNNEI. This CDR3 is CASRAMPGQGAYGYTF. In DNA form, the CDR3 reads TGTGCCAGCAGAGCTATGCCGGGACAGGGTGCCTATGGCTACACCTTC.

By frequency in the sample, this clonotype is medium-sized. The chain joins TRBV27 to TRBJ2-2; D is perhaps TRBD1 (6 bases). Trimming took 4 bases from V and 2 from J, leaving 11 bases between them. The CDR3 sequence is 15 residues long. Germline CDR1 reads MNHEY; CDR2 reads SMNVEV (reference sequence). DNA of the CDR3: TGTGCCAGCAGTTGGCGCAGGGGTAACACCGGGGAGCTGTTTTTT. It codes for CASSWRRGNTGELFF.

This clonotype was counted a few times. This could be a read error, since a much larger clone is one nucleotide away. This chain connects TRBV6-2 or TRBV6-3 to TRBJ2-7; the D gene could be TRBD1 or TRBD2 (7 bases each). CDR3 length: 16 amino acids. Germline V gene data show CDR1 as MNHEY and CDR2 as SVGEGT. In nucleotides, the CDR3 is TGTGCCAGCGGTTATCCAGGGGGGGCGAGCTCCTACGAGCAGTACTTC. This sequence encodes CASGYPGGASSYEQYF.